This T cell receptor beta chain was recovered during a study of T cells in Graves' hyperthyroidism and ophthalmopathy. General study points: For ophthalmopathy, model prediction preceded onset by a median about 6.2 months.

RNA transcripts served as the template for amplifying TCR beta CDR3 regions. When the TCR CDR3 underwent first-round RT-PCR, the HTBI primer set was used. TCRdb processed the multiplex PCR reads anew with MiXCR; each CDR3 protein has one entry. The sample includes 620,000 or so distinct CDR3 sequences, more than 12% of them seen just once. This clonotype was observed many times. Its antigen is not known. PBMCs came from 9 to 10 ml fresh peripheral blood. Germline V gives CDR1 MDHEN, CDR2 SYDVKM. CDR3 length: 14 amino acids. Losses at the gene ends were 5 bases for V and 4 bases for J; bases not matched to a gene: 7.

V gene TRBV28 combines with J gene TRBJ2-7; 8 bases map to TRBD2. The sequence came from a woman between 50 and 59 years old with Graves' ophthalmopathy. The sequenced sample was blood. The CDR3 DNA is TGTGCCAGCAGTCGACTAGCGAGACATTACGAGCAGTACTTC. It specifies CASSRLARHYEQYF.